The T cell receptor beta chain under discussion was sequenced for a study of neurological immune-mediated disorders. This clonotype was picked up many times. The germline gives CDR1 MNHEY, CDR2 SVGEGT. CDR3 length: 13 residues. Trimming removed 2 bases at V and 3 bases at J, with 5 bases between. For the unsorted libraries, 2 million PBMCs stored at -80 C served as input. Template-switch 5'RACE cDNA synthesis added a 10-nucleotide unique molecular identifier. A single record per CDR3 protein comes from TCRdb applying MiXCR to the 5' RACE reads. This sample has about 27,000 distinct CDR3 sequences, with over 20% found just once.

Sequenced: PBMCs. V usage is TRBV6-2 or TRBV6-3 and J usage is TRBJ1-5; D unclear. The TCR sequence derives from a woman aged 55-70 years in good health. The CDR3 spells CASSYDFNQPQHF. CDR3 nucleotide sequence: TGTGCCAGCAGTTACGATTTCAATCAGCCCCAGCATTTT.